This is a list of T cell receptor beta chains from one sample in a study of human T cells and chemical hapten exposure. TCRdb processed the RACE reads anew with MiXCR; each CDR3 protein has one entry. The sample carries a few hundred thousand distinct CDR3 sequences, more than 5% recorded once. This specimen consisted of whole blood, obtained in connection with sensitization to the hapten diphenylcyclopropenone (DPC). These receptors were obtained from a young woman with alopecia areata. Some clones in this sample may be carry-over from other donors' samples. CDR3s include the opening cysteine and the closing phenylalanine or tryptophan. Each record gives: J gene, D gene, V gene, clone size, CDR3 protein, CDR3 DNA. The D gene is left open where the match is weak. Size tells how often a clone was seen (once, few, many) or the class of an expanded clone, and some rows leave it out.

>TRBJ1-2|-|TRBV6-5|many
CASSPFREINYGYTF
TGTGCCAGCAGCCCGTTCAGGGAGATTAACTATGGCTACACCTTC
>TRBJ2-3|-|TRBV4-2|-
CASSQDLGLDTQYF
TGTGCCAGCAGCCAAGATTTGGGGCTTGATACGCAGTATTTT
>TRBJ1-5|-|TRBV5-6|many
CASSLEGGPGSNQPQHF
TGTGCCAGCAGCCTCGAAGGGGGACCGGGGAGCAATCAGCCCCAGCATTTT
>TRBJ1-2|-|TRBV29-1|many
CSAEGTPNYGYTF
TGCAGCGCTGAAGGGACACCTAACTATGGCTACACCTTC
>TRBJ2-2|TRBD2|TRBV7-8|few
CASSSTQAGENTGELFF
TGTGCCAGCAGCTCGACTCAAGCGGGGGAGAACACCGGGGAGCTGTTTTTT
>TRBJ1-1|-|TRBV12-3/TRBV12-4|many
CASRKGVLNTEAFF
TGTGCCAGCCGGAAAGGGGTATTAAACACTGAAGCTTTCTTT
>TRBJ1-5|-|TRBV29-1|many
CSVGGGGAGNQPQHF
TGCAGCGTTGGGGGAGGTGGGGCTGGTAATCAGCCCCAGCATTTT
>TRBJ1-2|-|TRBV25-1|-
CASSEYRMYTF
TGTGCCAGCAGTGAATACAGGATGTACACCTTC
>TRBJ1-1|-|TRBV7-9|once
CASSLDSWARNTEAFF
TGTGCCAGCAGCTTAGATTCGTGGGCGAGGAACACTGAAGCTTTCTTT
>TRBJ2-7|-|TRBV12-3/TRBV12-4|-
CASSLGPGTYEQYF
TGTGCCAGCAGTTTAGGGCCGGGGACCTACGAGCAGTACTTC
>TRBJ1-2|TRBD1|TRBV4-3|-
CASSQDLQTGAHGYTF
TGCGCCAGCAGCCAAGATCTCCAGACAGGGGCACATGGCTACACCTTC
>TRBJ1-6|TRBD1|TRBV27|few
CASSWDRYNSPLHF
TGTGCCAGCAGTTGGGACAGATATAATTCACCCCTCCACTTT
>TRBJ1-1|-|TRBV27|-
CASSPSGQFTEAFF
TGTGCCAGCAGTCCATCGGGACAATTCACTGAAGCTTTCTTT
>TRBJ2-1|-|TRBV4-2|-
CASSQALSDGYNEQFF
TGTGCCAGCAGCCAAGCTCTCTCGGATGGGTACAATGAGCAGTTCTTC
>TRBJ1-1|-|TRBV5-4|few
CAVGGARNTEAFF
TGTGCCGTGGGGGGGGCTCGTAACACTGAAGCTTTCTTT
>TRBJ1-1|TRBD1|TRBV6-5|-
CASRPGTGGRSTEAFF
TGTGCCAGCAGGCCAGGGACAGGGGGGAGGAGCACTGAAGCTTTCTTT
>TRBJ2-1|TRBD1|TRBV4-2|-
CASSQGQGDEQFF
TGTGCCAGCAGCCAGGGACAGGGGGATGAGCAGTTCTTC
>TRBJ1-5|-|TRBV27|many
CASSGGLSNQPQHF
TGTGCCAGCAGTGGGGGCCTTAGCAATCAGCCCCAGCATTTT
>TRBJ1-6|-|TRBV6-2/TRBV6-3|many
CASSIFGNSPLHF
TGTGCCAGCTCTATCTTCGGGAATTCACCCCTCCACTTT
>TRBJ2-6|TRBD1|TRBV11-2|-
CASSLWTGYGANVLTF
TGTGCCAGCAGCTTATGGACAGGGTATGGGGCCAACGTCCTGACTTTC
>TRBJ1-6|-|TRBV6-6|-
CASSYRPEDSPLHF
TGTGCCAGCAGTTACAGACCTGAAGATTCACCCCTCCACTTT
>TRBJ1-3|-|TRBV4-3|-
CASSQEAETPSSGNTIYF
TGCGCCAGCAGCCAAGAAGCGGAGACACCCAGCTCTGGAAACACCATATATTTT
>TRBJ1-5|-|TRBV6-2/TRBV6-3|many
CASSYRAVTEHQPQHF
TGTGCCAGCAGTTACCGGGCGGTGACAGAACATCAGCCCCAGCATTTT
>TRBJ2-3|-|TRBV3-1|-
CASSQVGGVTDTQYF
TGTGCCAGCAGCCAAGTTGGCGGGGTCACAGATACGCAGTATTTT
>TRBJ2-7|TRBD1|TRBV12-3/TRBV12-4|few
CASTHGTDPREQYF
TGTGCCAGCACCCACGGGACAGATCCGAGGGAGCAGTACTTC
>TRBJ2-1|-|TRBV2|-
CASTFLGVDEQFF
TGTGCCAGCACCTTTTTGGGGGTGGATGAGCAGTTCTTC
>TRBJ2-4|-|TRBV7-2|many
CASSTRTQQNIQYF
TGTGCCAGCAGCACCAGGACGCAGCAAAACATTCAGTACTTC
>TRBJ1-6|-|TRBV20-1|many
CSAHQGYNSPLHF
TGCAGTGCCCACCAGGGATATAATTCACCCCTCCACTTT
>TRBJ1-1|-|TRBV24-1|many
CATSVFIWDIICMNTEAFF
TGTGCCACCAGTGTTTTCATTTGGGATATCATCTGCATGAACACTGAAGCTTTCTTT
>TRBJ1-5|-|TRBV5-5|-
CASSLGYSRNRPQHF
TGTGCCAGCAGCTTAGGTTACAGCCGGAATCGGCCCCAGCATTTT
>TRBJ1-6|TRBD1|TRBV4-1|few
CASSPRTGHSPLHF
TGCGCCAGCAGCCCTAGGACAGGGCATTCACCCCTCCACTTT
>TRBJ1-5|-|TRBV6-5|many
CASSYTFDVNQPQHF
TGTGCCAGCAGTTATACCTTCGACGTTAATCAGCCCCAGCATTTT
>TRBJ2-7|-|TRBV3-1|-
CASSPTGVGYEQYF
TGTGCCAGCAGCCCGACCGGGGTTGGGTACGAGCAGTACTTC
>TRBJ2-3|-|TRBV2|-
CASRGVSQPKYF
TGTGCCAGCAGGGGGGTTAGCCAGCCGAAGTATTTT
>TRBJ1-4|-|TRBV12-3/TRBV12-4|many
CASSPRTDAPEKLFF
TGTGCCAGCAGTCCTAGGACGGATGCTCCCGAAAAACTGTTTTTT
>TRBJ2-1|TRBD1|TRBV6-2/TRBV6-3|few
CASSSGTGTIDEQFF
TGTGCCAGCAGCTCCGGGACAGGGACGATCGATGAGCAGTTCTTC
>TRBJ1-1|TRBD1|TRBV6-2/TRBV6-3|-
CASRSDRGYDSEAFF
TGTGCCAGCAGGTCCGACAGGGGGTATGACTCTGAAGCTTTCTTT
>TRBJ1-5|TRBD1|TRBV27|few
CASSAGGLQPQHF
TGTGCCAGCAGTGCAGGGGGTCTTCAGCCCCAGCATTTT
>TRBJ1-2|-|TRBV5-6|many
CASSVQGDYGYTF
TGTGCCAGCAGCGTACAGGGAGACTATGGCTACACCTTC
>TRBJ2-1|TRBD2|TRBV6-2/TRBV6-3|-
CASSGLEIFNEQFF
TGTGCCAGCAGTGGACTAGAAATATTCAATGAGCAGTTCTTC